The 8 T cell receptor beta chains in this list originate from one sample, sequenced in a study of blood T cell repertoires in COVID-19. The repertoire was sequenced with immunoSEQ multiplex PCR; TCRdb's copy has only in-frame clones and lacks some. The sample holds 330,000 or so clones, about 87% seen once. Sample: PBMCs or T cells enriched from blood (not recorded which). Receptors were obtained from a man aged 25 to 40 who had recovered from COVID-19.

This sequence joins TRBV27 and TRBJ2-1; 7 bases agree with TRBD2. V dropped 5 bases and J dropped 5; count of bases not matched to a gene: 9. There are 15 residues in the CDR3. In germline, CDR1 is MNHEY, CDR2 SMNVEV (reference sequence). Here the CDR3 DNA reads TGTGCCAGCAGTCCCCGGGACTACTCTAACAATGAGCAGTTCTTC. As protein: CASSPRDYSNNEQFF.

The chain combines TRBV9 with TRBJ2-5; D is uncertain. Germline V gene data show CDR1 as SGDLS and CDR2 as YYNGEE. V was shortened by 0 bases and J by 2 bases, with 8 bases between the two germline ends. This CDR3 region has 14 residues. In DNA form, the CDR3 reads TGTGCCAGCAGCGTAGAGCCCGGGCAAGAGACCCAGTACTTC. Its protein product is CASSVEPGQETQYF.

V and J are TRBV19 and TRBJ1-3, with D possibly TRBD1 on 6 matching bases. The V and J ends lost 4 bases and 0 bases respectively, with 13 bases between them. The CDR3 is 16 residues long. Per the germline V gene, CDR1 is LNHDA and CDR2 is SQIVND (reference sequence). The CDR3 DNA sequence: TGTGCCAGTAGTACCCGACAGGTCCTCTCTGGAAACACCATATATTTT. Its protein is CASSTRQVLSGNTIYF.

This clone was seen only a few times. The J gene is TRBJ2-7, the V gene TRBV5-1; 8 bases align to TRBD1. Germline V gene lookup returns CDR1 SGHRS and CDR2 YFSETQ. The CDR3 loop spans 16 amino acids. V shed 4 bases and J 3 bases; nucleotides not matched to a gene: 12. The CDR3 region has the DNA TGCGCCAGCAGCCGGTTAGGGGGACAGGATTTCTACGAGCAGTACTTC. This encodes CASSRLGGQDFYEQYF.

The gene calls are TRBV12-3 or TRBV12-4 and TRBJ2-3; D remains ambiguous. V was shortened by 10 bases and J by 0 bases, with 5 bases between the two germline ends. The CDR3 covers 11 residues. The CDR3 DNA reads TGTGCCACGACTAGCACAGATACGCAGTATTTT. Translated: CATTSTDTQYF.

The table lists this clone with a few counts. CDR3 coding DNA: TGTGCCAGCAGTTACTCAAGACAGGGAGGCAATGAGCAGTTCTTC. Protein: CASSYSRQGGNEQFF. The chain combines TRBV6-2 or TRBV6-3 with TRBJ2-1; TRBD1 might be the D (7 bases). CDR3 size: 15 residues. Germline CDR1 MNHEY, CDR2 SVGEGT. Trimming stripped 0 bases from V and 6 bases from J, with 12 bases between.

CDR3 residues: CARSSVREGNTEAFF. The CDR3 DNA reads TGTGCCAGAAGCTCCGTTCGGGAGGGGAACACTGAAGCTTTCTTT. The chain employs TRBV5-3 and TRBJ1-1; D gene unclear. TRBV5-3 is assigned to the ORF class and has an uncertain function. The CDR3 loop spans 15 amino acids. V shed 3 bases and J shed 1 base, with 13 bases lying between them.

The V gene is TRBV30, the J gene TRBJ1-4; D ambiguous. The V gene lost 4 bases and the J gene lost 3 bases, with 9 bases spanning the gap. CDR1 is GTSNPN and CDR2 is SVGIG in the germline V gene (reference sequence). The CDR3 length is 13 residues. In nucleotides, the CDR3 is TGTGCCTGGAAACGAGCGCCTAATGAAAAACTGTTTTTT. Translation: CAWKRAPNEKLFF.